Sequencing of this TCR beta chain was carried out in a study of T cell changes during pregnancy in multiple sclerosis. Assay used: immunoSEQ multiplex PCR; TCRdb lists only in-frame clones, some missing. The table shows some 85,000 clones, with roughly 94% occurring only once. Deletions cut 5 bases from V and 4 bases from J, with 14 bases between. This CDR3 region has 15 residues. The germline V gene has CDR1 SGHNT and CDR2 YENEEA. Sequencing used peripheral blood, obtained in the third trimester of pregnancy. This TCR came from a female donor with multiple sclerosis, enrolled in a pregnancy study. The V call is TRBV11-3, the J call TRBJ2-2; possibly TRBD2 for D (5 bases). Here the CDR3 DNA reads TGTGCCAGCAGCCCCATCGGCGGGCGCACCGGGGAGCTGTTTTTT. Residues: CASSPIGGRTGELFF.